The clone carrying this T cell receptor (beta chain) was detected a few times. As yet, its antigen is unknown. Unmatched junction bases numbered 6, after V lost 6 bases and J lost 8 bases. This CDR3 has 13 amino acids. CDR1 is SGHTA, CDR2 FQGTGA, per germline. This sample stems from a study of early stage breast cancer tumors. Study context: Most of the 16 invasive tumors were ER+, PR+ and HER2-.

Using immunoSEQ multiplex PCR, the repertoire was profiled, and TCRdb retains in-frame clones only, with some absent. The table lists 70,000 or so clones, approximately 80% of them singletons. Study results and caveats: Most shared enriched TCRB sequences were commonly generated ones.

V is TRBV7-3 and J is TRBJ1-2; TRBD1 aligns across 10 bases. Input material: blood. This TCR derives from a person aged 35-50 years with breast cancer. CDR3 amino acids: CASSSGQGDGYTF. In DNA, the CDR3 is TGTGCCAGCAGTTCCGGACAGGGGGACGGCTACACCTTC.